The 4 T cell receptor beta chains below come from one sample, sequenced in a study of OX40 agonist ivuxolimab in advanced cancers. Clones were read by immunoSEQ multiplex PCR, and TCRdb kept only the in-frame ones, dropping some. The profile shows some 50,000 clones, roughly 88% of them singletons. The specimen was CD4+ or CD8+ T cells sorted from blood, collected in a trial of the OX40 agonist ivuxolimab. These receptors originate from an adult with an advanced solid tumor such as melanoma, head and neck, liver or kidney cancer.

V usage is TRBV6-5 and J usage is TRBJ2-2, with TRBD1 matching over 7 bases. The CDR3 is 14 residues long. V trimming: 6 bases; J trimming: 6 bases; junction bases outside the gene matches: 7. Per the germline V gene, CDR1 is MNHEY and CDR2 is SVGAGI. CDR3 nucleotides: TGTGCCAGCAGGGAACAGGGGTGGGCCGGGGAGCTGTTTTTT. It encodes CASREQGWAGELFF.

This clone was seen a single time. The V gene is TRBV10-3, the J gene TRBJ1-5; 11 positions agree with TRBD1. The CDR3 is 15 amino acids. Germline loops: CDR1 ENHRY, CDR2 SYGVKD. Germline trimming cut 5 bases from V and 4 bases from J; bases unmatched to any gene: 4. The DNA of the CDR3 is TGTGCCATCAGTATAGGACAGGGGGCGAATCAGCCCCAGCATTTT. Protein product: CAISIGQGANQPQHF.

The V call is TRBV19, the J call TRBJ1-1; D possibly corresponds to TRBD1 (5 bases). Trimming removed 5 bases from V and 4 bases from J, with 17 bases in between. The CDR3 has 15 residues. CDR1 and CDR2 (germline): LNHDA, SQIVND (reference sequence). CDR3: CASSAVGAIRTEAFF. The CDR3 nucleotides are TGTGCCAGTAGTGCAGTCGGGGCGATACGCACTGAAGCTTTCTTT.

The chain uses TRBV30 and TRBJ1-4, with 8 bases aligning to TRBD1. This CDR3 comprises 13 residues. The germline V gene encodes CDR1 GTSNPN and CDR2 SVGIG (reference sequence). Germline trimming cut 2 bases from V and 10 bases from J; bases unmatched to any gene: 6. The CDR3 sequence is CAWSPSGGAKLFF. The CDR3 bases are TGTGCCTGGAGTCCTTCAGGGGGCGCAAAACTGTTTTTT.